This T cell receptor beta chain was identified in a study of T cell responses to AZD1222 COVID-19 vaccine. Study results and limitations: Spike-specific TCR breadth and depth grew following two AZD1222 doses. Within unmutated variant regions lay the reported targets of nearly half of spike-specific TCRs. Along spike, vaccine-associated CD4 TCRs were found throughout, with dominance at 160-218 and 743-854.

TCRdb's table, derived via immunoSEQ multiplex PCR, lists solely in-frame clones and lacks some. The sample yields 90,000 to 110,000 clones, roughly 87% seen once. As to this clone: Its matching antigen is unknown.

Per the germline V gene, CDR1 is SGHVS and CDR2 is FQNEAQ. Trimming shortened V by 1 base and J by 0 bases, and 12 bases separated the two germline ends. The CDR3 loop spans 16 amino acids. The material sequenced was peripheral blood, taken on day 0 of MenACWY control vaccination. The sequence derives from an adult in good health. The chain couples TRBV7-8 to TRBJ1-1; possibly TRBD1 for D (6 bases). The CDR3 DNA reads TGTGCCAGCAGCTTAGTGGCAGGGGCGATGAACACTGAAGCTTTCTTT. Translating gives CASSLVAGAMNTEAFF.